Listed here are 20 T cell receptor beta chains from one sample, sequenced in a study of T cells in localized non-small cell lung cancer. Profiled with immunoSEQ multiplex PCR; TCRdb holds only in-frame clones, not every one. The sample holds more than 25,000 clones, about 88% seen once. The material was peripheral blood, obtained before any cancer treatment. The receptors come from a woman aged 40-70 years with stage I lung adenocarcinoma.

The V call is TRBV6-5, the J call TRBJ2-3; unclear D gene. Trimming took 3 bases from V and 3 from J, leaving 10 bases between them. CDR3 length equals 14 residues. Per germline, CDR1 MNHEY and CDR2 SVGAGI. DNA of the CDR3: TGTGCCAGCAGTTATATGGGCCAGACAGATACGCAGTATTTT. This translates into CASSYMGQTDTQYF.

The V gene is TRBV21-1, the J gene TRBJ2-6; the D call of TRBD1 is as the table states it, not checked on the DNA. TRBV21-1 is a listed pseudogene. This CDR3 is 21 amino acids long. CDR3 in DNA: TGTGCCAGCAGCAATGGTCTCCGGTCAGGGAAGTGCCTCTCTGGGGCCAACGTCCTGACTTTC. Its protein is CASSNGLRSGKCLSGANVLTF.

V is TRBV5-1 and J is TRBJ2-3; D remains unclear. This CDR3 is 16 amino acids long. V was pared by 0 bases and J by 0 bases, with 11 bases between. Germline CDR1 is SGHRS and CDR2 is YFSETQ. The CDR3 DNA reads as TGCGCCAGCAGCTTGGCGAATCTGCGGAGCACAGATACGCAGTATTTT. It codes for CASSLANLRSTDTQYF.

The chain employs TRBV19 and TRBJ1-1; D perhaps matches TRBD1 (5 bases). The CDR3 is 14 residues long. The V gene's germline CDR1 is LNHDA and CDR2 SQIVND (reference sequence). Trimming took 3 bases from V and 3 from J, leaving 11 bases between them. DNA of the CDR3: TGTGCCAGTAGTATCGGGGCTTACGACACTGAAGCTTTCTTT. Translating it yields CASSIGAYDTEAFF. The variable domain in full, completed from reference TRBV19 and TRBJ1-1, reads DGGITQSPKYLFRKEGQNVTLSCEQNLNHDAMYWYRQDPGQGLRLIYYSQIVNDFQKGDIAEGYSVSREKKESFPLTVTSAQKNPTAFYLCASSIGAYDTEAFFGQGTRLTVV.

Here the CDR3 DNA reads TGTGCCAGCAGTGAATGGGGAGGGGATGGGGCCAACGTCCTGACTTTC. Its protein is CASSEWGGDGANVLTF. The chain couples TRBV25-1 to TRBJ2-6; 7 positions agree with TRBD2. With 1 base clipped from V and 3 bases from J, the junction kept 3 bases outside the gene matches. Germline V gives CDR1 MGHDK, CDR2 SYGVNS. The CDR3 loop spans 16 amino acids.

The chain combines TRBV5-1 with TRBJ2-7; TRBD1 matches 9 bases. Germline V gene data show CDR1 as SGHRS and CDR2 as YFSETQ. Trimming took 5 bases from V and 0 from J; bases not matched to a gene: 6. The CDR3 is 15 residues long. CDR3 nucleotide sequence: TGCGCCAGCAGTTACGGGACAGGGAACTCCTACGAGCAGTACTTC. It translates to CASSYGTGNSYEQYF.

The chain has TRBV18 and TRBJ2-5; unclear D gene. Germline CDR1 and CDR2: KGHSH and LQKENI. V lost 6 bases and J 7 bases, leaving 15 bases between the germline ends. The CDR3 length is 13 residues. The DNA of the CDR3 is TGTGCCAGCTCGAATCCAAACTCCGGGACCCAGTACTTC. Protein product: CASSNPNSGTQYF.

The V call is TRBV28, the J call TRBJ1-6; D not resolved. Germline assignment: CDR1 MDHEN and CDR2 SYDVKM. The CDR3 loop spans 17 amino acids. Trimming took 1 base from V and 0 from J, leaving 10 bases between them. CDR3 in amino acids: CASSLSPQSSYNSPLHF. CDR3 coding DNA: TGTGCCAGCAGTTTATCCCCACAGAGCTCCTATAATTCACCCCTCCACTTT.

This clone occurred a few times. A far bigger clonotype differs at one base, so this is likely a read error. The same CDR3 also results from other DNA sequences found in this sample. The chain employs TRBV4-1 and TRBJ1-1, with D possibly matching TRBD1 (5 bases). CDR3 length: 16 residues. The V gene's germline CDR1 is MGHRA and CDR2 YSYEKL. Trimming removed 0 bases at V and 0 bases at J, with 11 bases between. The CDR3 here is CASSQDAQAMNTEAFF. The DNA for the CDR3 is TGCGCCAGCAGCCAAGATGCACAGGCTATGAACACTGAAGCTTTCTTT.

The genes are TRBV28 and TRBJ1-2; 8 bases are a match to TRBD1. This CDR3 has 15 residues. V shed 4 bases and J 4 bases; nucleotides not matched to a gene: 8. Germline values: CDR1 MDHEN, CDR2 SYDVKM. DNA for the CDR3: TGTGCCAGCAGTTCAGGGGCAGGGGGCAGCTATGGCTACACCTTC. This encodes CASSSGAGGSYGYTF.

V usage is TRBV6-1 and J usage is TRBJ2-5; TRBD2 aligns across 7 bases. Per the germline V gene, CDR1 is MNHNS and CDR2 is SASEGT. The junction had 12 bases not matched to a gene; V was cut back by 3 bases and J by 5 bases. The CDR3 spans 16 residues. CDR3 sequence: CASSDRVRVRGETQYF. Written as DNA, the CDR3 is TGTGCCAGCAGTGACAGGGTTCGGGTGCGGGGGGAGACCCAGTACTTC.

This rearrangement joins TRBV30 to TRBJ2-1; 10 nucleotides match TRBD2. Trimming at V came to 0 bases and at J to 8 bases, leaving 4 bases not matched to a gene. The CDR3 totals 14 residues. Per germline, CDR1 GTSNPN and CDR2 SVGIG (reference sequence). DNA for the CDR3: TGTGCCTGGAGTGTATCTAGCGGGGGATATGAGCAGTTCTTC. Amino acids: CAWSVSSGGYEQFF.

The J gene is TRBJ1-4, the V gene TRBV13; D may be TRBD1 (5 bases). The V gene lost 5 bases and the J gene lost 8 bases, with 12 bases spanning the gap. There are 13 residues in the CDR3. In germline, CDR1 is PRHDT, CDR2 FYEKMQ (reference sequence). The CDR3 sequence is CASSTRSGEKLFF. As DNA, the CDR3 is TGTGCCAGCAGCACCCGATCAGGGGAAAAACTGTTTTTT.

The chain has TRBV11-3 and TRBJ2-1; 7 bases align to TRBD1. The CDR3 is made up of 15 amino acids. The ends lost 5 bases at V and 7 bases at J; junction bases unmatched: 11. Germline CDR1 and CDR2: SGHNT and YENEEA. CDR3 coding DNA: TGTGCCAGCAGCCCCGGGACAGTTAGGGAAAATGAGCAGTTCTTC. Protein sequence: CASSPGTVRENEQFF.

V gene TRBV5-1 combines with J gene TRBJ1-2; TRBD1 matches at 7 bases. Germline CDR1 is SGHRS and CDR2 is YFSETQ. The length of the CDR3 is 14 residues. V was clipped by 4 bases and J by 4 bases; unmatched bases: 7. CDR3 protein: CASSNPDRTYGYTF. The CDR3 DNA follows: TGCGCCAGCAGCAACCCGGACAGGACCTATGGCTACACCTTC.

The V and J genes are TRBV28 and TRBJ1-6; TRBD1 matches at 10 bases. This CDR3 has 13 amino acids. The V gene's germline CDR1 is MDHEN and CDR2 SYDVKM. J gave up 12 bases and V 4 bases, and 3 bases lay outside the gene matches. In DNA form, the CDR3 reads TGTGCCAGCAGTTCCGGACAGGGGGGACCCCTCCACTTT. This sequence encodes CASSSGQGGPLHF.

This sequence joins TRBV30 and TRBJ1-2, with D unresolved. Germline V gene lookup returns CDR1 GTSNPN and CDR2 SVGIG (reference sequence). The V end was cut by 4 bases, the J end by 5 bases, with 14 bases between. The CDR3 consists of 13 residues. The CDR3 protein is CAWTAEPLYGYTF. For the CDR3, the DNA is TGTGCCTGGACGGCTGAGCCCCTTTATGGCTACACCTTC.

The V gene is TRBV18, the J gene TRBJ2-3, with 12 bases matching TRBD2. J was trimmed by 6 bases and V by 1 base; bases with no gene match: 8. Germline V CDR1 and CDR2: KGHSH, LQKENI. This CDR3 comprises 17 residues. The CDR3 is CASSPLRLAGDADTQYF. The CDR3 DNA reads as TGTGCCAGCTCACCACTTCGACTAGCGGGGGATGCGGATACGCAGTATTTT.

The chain employs TRBV28 and TRBJ2-3, with D tentatively TRBD1 or TRBD2 (7 bases each). The V and J ends lost 6 bases and 5 bases respectively, with 21 bases between them. CDR1 and CDR2 from the germline V gene are MDHEN and SYDVKM. The CDR3 is 16 amino acids. CDR3 in amino acids: CASSSPQGGSLDTQYF. DNA for the CDR3: TGTGCCAGCAGCTCCCCCCAGGGGGGGAGTTTAGATACGCAGTATTTT.

The rearrangement joins TRBV6-1 to TRBJ2-5; D may match TRBD1 or TRBD2 (5 bases each). The CDR3 contains 13 residues. The germline gives CDR1 MNHNS, CDR2 SASEGT. V dropped 4 bases and J dropped 4 bases, with 10 bases sitting between them. CDR3 nucleotides: TGTGCCAGCAGTGCGGGACGGGCAGAGACCCAGTACTTC. Translation: CASSAGRAETQYF.